This T cell receptor (beta chain) was identified during a study of blood T cells in healthy people across ages. Study conclusions and caveats: Long-lived and aged donors differed, with more naive CD4+ cells and higher diversity in the long-lived.

Alongside a J-beta primer mix, a sample-barcoded 5' primer served in a second PCR lasting about 7 to 12 cycles. TCRdb processed the 5' RACE reads anew with MiXCR; each CDR3 protein has one entry. The repertoire holds roughly 720,000 distinct CDR3 sequences, approximately 53% seen once, with about 42% in the top ten. This clonotype was counted at least ten times. Its antigen remains unknown. Compared with germline, one end of the junction differs, possibly owing to a read error. For every donor, a draw yielded around 10 milliliters of peripheral blood. From germline, CDR1 is SGHRS and CDR2 YFSETQ. The CDR3 has 13 residues.

The specimen was blood. The sequence came from a man older than 75 in good health. The chain employs TRBV5-1 and TRBJ2-7, with 8 bases fitting TRBD2. The CDR3 DNA reads as TGTGCCAGCAGCTTAGCGGGATCCTACGAGCAGTACTTC. Translation: CASSLAGSYEQYF.